The clone carrying this T cell receptor (beta chain) was seen more than once but under ten times. As yet, its antigen is unknown. These data come from a study of CD8 T cells in ankylosing spondylitis. General study findings and limits: What appeared characteristic of ankylosing spondylitis blood was a TCR beta motif of eight or nine highly homologous variants. Disease-linked clones were reportedly significantly enriched in matched ankylosing spondylitis synovial fluid.

Generation of TCR beta libraries employed quantitative 5'-RACE incorporating molecular barcodes. In TCRdb, the 5' RACE reads were re-called with MiXCR into one record per CDR3 protein. The sample yields fewer than 550,000 distinct CDR3 sequences, less than 6% seen once. Germline CDR1 and CDR2: SGHRS and YFSETQ. The V and J ends lost 0 bases and 2 bases respectively, with 9 bases between them. The CDR3 extends over 15 amino acids. This receptor was taken from a male donor with ankylosing spondylitis. The sample comprised blood, either unsorted or a sorted T cell fraction (not recorded which). The chain employs TRBV5-1 and TRBJ1-3; D not certain. CDR3 nucleotide sequence: TGCGCCAGCAGCTTGGGAGTACAGCCTGGAAACACCATATATTTT. Translating it yields CASSLGVQPGNTIYF.